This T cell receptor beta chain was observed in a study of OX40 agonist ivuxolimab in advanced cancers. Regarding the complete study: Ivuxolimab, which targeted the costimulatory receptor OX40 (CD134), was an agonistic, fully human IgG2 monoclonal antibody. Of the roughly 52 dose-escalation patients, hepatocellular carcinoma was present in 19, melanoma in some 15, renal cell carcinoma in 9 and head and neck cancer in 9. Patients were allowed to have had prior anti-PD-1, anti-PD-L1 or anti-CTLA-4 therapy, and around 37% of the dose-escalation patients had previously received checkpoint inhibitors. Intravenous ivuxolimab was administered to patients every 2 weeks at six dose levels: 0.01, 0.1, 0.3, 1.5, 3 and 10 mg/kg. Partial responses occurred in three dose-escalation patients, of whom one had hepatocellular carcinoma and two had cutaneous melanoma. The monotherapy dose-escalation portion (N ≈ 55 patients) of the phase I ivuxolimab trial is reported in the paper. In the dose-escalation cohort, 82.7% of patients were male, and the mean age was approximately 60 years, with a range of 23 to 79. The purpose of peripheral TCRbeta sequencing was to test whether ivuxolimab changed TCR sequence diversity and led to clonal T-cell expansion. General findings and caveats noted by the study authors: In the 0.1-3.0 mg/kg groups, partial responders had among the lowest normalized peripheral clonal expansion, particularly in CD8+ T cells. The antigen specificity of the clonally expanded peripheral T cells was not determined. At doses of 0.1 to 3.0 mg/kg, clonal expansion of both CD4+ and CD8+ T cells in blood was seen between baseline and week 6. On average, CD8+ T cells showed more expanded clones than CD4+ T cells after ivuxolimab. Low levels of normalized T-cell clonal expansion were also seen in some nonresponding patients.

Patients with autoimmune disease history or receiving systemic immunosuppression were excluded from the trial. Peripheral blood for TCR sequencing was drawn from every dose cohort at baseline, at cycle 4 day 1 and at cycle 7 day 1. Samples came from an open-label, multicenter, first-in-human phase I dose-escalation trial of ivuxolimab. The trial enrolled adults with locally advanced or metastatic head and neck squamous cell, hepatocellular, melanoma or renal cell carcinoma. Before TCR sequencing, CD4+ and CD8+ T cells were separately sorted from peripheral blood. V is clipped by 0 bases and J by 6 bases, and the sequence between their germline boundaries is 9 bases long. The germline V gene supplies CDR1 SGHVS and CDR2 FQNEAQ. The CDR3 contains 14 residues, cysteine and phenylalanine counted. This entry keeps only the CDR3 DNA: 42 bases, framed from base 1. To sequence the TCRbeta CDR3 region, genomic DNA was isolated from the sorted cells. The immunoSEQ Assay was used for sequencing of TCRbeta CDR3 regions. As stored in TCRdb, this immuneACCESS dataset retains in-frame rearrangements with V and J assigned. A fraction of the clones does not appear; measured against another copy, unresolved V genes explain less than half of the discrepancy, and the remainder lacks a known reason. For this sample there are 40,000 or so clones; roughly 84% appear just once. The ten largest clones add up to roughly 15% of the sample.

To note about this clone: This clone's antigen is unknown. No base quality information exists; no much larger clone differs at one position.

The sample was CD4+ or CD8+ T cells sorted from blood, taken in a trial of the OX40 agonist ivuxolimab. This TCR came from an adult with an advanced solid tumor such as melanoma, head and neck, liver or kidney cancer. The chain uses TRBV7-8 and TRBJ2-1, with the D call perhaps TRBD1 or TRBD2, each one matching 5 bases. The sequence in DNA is TGTGCCAGCAGCTTAGCGGGACCTCTCAATGAGCAGTTCTTC. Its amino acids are CASSLAGPLNEQFF.